The sequence of this T cell receptor (beta chain) was determined in a study of T-cell reconstitution after alpha-beta-depleted transplantation in children. As it was prepared, the TCRbeta library received unique molecular identifiers. TCRdb passed the PCR reads through MiXCR, listing each CDR3 protein once. This sample has about 100,000 distinct CDR3 sequences, with over 6% found just once. General study results and limits: It was newly produced T cells that mostly accounted for T-cell counts and diversity one year after transplant. Several patients had high TCRbeta diversity at day 60; it came from surviving recipient T cells and thymic progenitors.

This clonotype was detected many times. Its cognate antigen is unknown. CDR1 and CDR2 from the germline V gene are SNHLY and FYNNEI. The CDR3 has 16 amino acids. V was pared by 7 bases and J by 0 bases, with 9 bases of the junction left unmatched. The sequences come from PBMCs, collected before TCRalphabeta/CD19-depleted stem cell transplant. This sequence was found in a boy younger than 10 with acute lymphoblastic leukemia, due to receive a stem cell transplant. The chain couples TRBV2 to TRBJ2-3, with 8 positions matching TRBD2. CDR3 amino acids: CASKFSGDASTDTQYF. DNA of the CDR3: TGTGCCAGCAAATTTAGCGGGGACGCTAGCACAGATACGCAGTATTTT.